This TCR beta chain derives from a study of cytomegalovirus exposure and HLA in healthy donors. The CDR3 sequence is 15 residues long. Germline V CDR1 and CDR2: SNHLY, FYNNEI. Trimming stripped 5 bases from V and 4 bases from J, with 14 bases between. The PCR employed 60 Vbeta primers together with 13 Jbeta primers. Data came from immunoSEQ multiplex PCR; TCRdb stores just in-frame clones and leaves some out. The sample has 200,000 or so clones, 75% to 90% seen once. Sample: PBMCs. This chain uses TRBV2 with TRBJ2-2; D perhaps matches TRBD1 (6 bases). The origin of this receptor is a woman between 45 and 65 years old in good health and CMV-seropositive. CDR3 DNA: TGTGCCAGCAGTCCAACAGGGTTGATCACCGGGGAGCTGTTTTTT. Its protein product is CASSPTGLITGELFF.